This TCR beta chain was captured in a study of T-cell reconstitution after alpha-beta-depleted transplantation in children. The study, taken as a whole, reports: Several hundred expanded graft clones reportedly supplied alpha-beta T cells about two months after transplant. At the one-year point after transplant, T-cell counts and TCRbeta diversity were found to come mostly from T cells that had been newly produced.

J lost 3 bases, V lost 0 bases, and 9 bases had no gene match. The CDR3 has 16 amino acids. Germline CDR1 is DFQATT and CDR2 is SNEGSKA (reference sequence). This sample's TCRbeta library carried unique molecular identifier barcodes. MiXCR, run by TCRdb on the PCR reads, gives a single entry per CDR3 protein. The data show some 87,000 distinct CDR3 sequences, around 15% seen once. On this clonotype: Its antigen is undetermined.

V is TRBV20-1 and J is TRBJ2-7, with 9 positions matching TRBD1. Material: PBMCs, mostly from graft donor cells, obtained 180 days after TCRalphabeta/CD19-depleted stem cell transplant. This sequence originates from a male patient under 10 years old who had a stem cell transplant for acute lymphoblastic leukemia, so the T cells may come from the graft donor. The CDR3 sequence is CSARDLDRGTVYEQYF. The CDR3 bases are TGCAGTGCTAGAGACTTGGACAGGGGAACGGTCTACGAGCAGTACTTC.